This record covers a single T cell receptor (beta chain). Its cognate antigen is unknown. The PCR had 60 Vbeta and 13 Jbeta primers. In the authors' workflow: As a later analysis found, there were 82 million or so unique TCR beta chains, of which about 10 million were shared. Libraries were prepared by immunoSEQ multiplex PCR; TCRdb keeps only in-frame clonotypes and omits some of them. The V and J calls and clone size were taken over from that table, and D and trimming were inferred from the DNA. The sample has around 210,000 clones, roughly three quarters seen once. The data stem from a study of cytomegalovirus exposure and HLA in healthy donors. Study-level points and caveats: Follow-up analysis later connected one missense variant in DCLRE1C with trimming of TCR beta V- and J-genes. Accurate HLA-A and HLA-B prediction from TCR beta sequences was reported for most subjects.

V lost 2 bases, J lost 4 bases, and 7 bases stayed unmatched. CDR1 MGHRA and CDR2 YSYEKL come from the germline V gene. The CDR3 is 16 amino acids. The specimen sequenced was PBMCs. The sequence was obtained from a male donor in good health and CMV-seropositive. V usage is TRBV4-1 and J usage is TRBJ2-5; 10 bases align to TRBD1. The CDR3 DNA reads as TGCGCCAGCAGCCAACCCCCAAGGGACAGGGGAGAGACCCAGTACTTC. It is translated as CASSQPPRDRGETQYF.